This T cell receptor beta chain was found in a study of monozygotic twins with inflammatory bowel disease. Regarding the study as a whole: Treatment differences in immunosuppression may have added variability to the repertoires of patients. On the inverse Simpson index, IBD patients scored lower for TCRbeta diversity than healthy co-twins.

This CDR3 contains 16 residues. Germline V gene sequence: CDR1 SSHAT, CDR2 FNYEAQ (reference sequence). As regards this clonotype: Its antigen is as yet unknown.

Total RNA isolation used whole blood (no T cell sorting was performed). TCRdb reprocessed the 5' RACE reads; each CDR3 protein has one entry and no DNA is given. This sample contains 350,000 to 400,000 distinct CDR3 sequences. The sample consisted of blood. The chain joins TRBV7-7 to TRBJ2-2; absent DNA, TCRdb's TRBD1 call cannot be checked. This receptor was taken from a human donor with ulcerative colitis or Crohn's disease, or a healthy co-twin of an affected twin (not recorded which). The CDR3 reads CASSLGTGIGTGELFF.